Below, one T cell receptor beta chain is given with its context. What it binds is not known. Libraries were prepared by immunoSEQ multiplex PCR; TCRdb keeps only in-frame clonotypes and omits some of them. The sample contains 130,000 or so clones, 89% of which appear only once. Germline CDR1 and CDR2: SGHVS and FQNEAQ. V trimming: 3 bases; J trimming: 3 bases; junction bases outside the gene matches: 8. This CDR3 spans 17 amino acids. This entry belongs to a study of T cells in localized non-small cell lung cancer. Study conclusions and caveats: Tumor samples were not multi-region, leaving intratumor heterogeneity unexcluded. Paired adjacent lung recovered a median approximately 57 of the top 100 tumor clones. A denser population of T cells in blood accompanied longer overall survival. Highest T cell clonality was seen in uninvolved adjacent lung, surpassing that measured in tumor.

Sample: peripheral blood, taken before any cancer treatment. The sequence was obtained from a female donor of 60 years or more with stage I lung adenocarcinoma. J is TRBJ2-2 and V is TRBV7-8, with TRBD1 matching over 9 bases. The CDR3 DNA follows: TGTGCCAGCAGCTTTTTTGTGGGACAGGGCTACACCGGGGAGCTGTTTTTT. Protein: CASSFFVGQGYTGELFF.